These 22 T cell receptor beta chains were all obtained from the same sample, sequenced in a study of blood T cells in healthy people across ages. Combining a sample-barcoded 5' primer with a J-beta primer mix, a second PCR ran for about 7 to 11 cycles. MiXCR, applied by TCRdb to the 5' RACE reads, yields one record per CDR3 protein. The table has some 760,000 distinct CDR3 sequences, 20% to 25% seen once; the top ten hold 8% to 10%. These same data were also listed under a study on T cells of mothers and their children.

The sequenced material came from blood. Receptors were obtained from a boy between 5 and 17 years old in good health.

CDR3 DNA: TGCGCCAGCAGCCAAGATAAGACTAGCGGGCCCGGGGAGCTGTTTTTT. Amino acids: CASSQDKTSGPGELFF. The rearrangement links TRBV4-1 to TRBJ2-2, with TRBD2 matching 10 bases. The CDR3 has 16 amino acids. Germline V CDR1 and CDR2: MGHRA, YSYEKL. The ends lost 0 bases at V and 6 bases at J; junction bases unmatched: 4.

V gene TRBV5-1 combines with J gene TRBJ2-4; 12 nucleotides align to TRBD2. Germline V gene lookup returns CDR1 SGHRS and CDR2 YFSETQ. V lost 4 bases and J lost 8; bases outside the gene matches: 13. The CDR3 has 17 residues. In nucleotides, the CDR3 is TGCGCCAGCAGCCCGAGGACTAGCGGGATGGTAGGGGACATTCAGTACTTC. It encodes CASSPRTSGMVGDIQYF.

This rearrangement joins TRBV24-1 to TRBJ2-5; 7 bases are a match to TRBD1. Unmatched junction bases numbered 5, after V lost 3 bases and J lost 5 bases. CDR1 is KGHDR and CDR2 is SFDVKD in the germline V gene. The CDR3 covers 14 residues. CDR3 residues: CATSDHRGQETQYF. The CDR3 DNA follows: TGTGCCACCAGTGATCACAGGGGTCAGGAGACCCAGTACTTC.

The chain couples TRBV7-3 to TRBJ1-6; D perhaps matches TRBD1 (5 bases). This CDR3 contains 13 residues. Germline V CDR1 and CDR2: SGHTA, FQGTGA. V gave up 8 bases and J gave up 8 bases, with 13 bases separating them. CDR3 sequence reads: CASGDSPDSPLHF. CDR3 DNA sequence: TGTGCCAGCGGTGACAGTCCTGATTCACCCCTCCACTTT.

This chain links TRBV20-1 with TRBJ2-5; 7 bases line up with TRBD1. This CDR3 is built from 13 residues. Trimming took 0 bases from V and 4 from J; bases not matched to a gene: 2. Germline V lookup: CDR1 DFQATT, CDR2 SNEGSKA (reference sequence). CDR3 amino acids: CSARDTGVETQYF. The DNA for the CDR3 is TGCAGTGCTAGAGATACAGGGGTAGAGACCCAGTACTTC.

This clonotype was found a few times. The rearrangement uses TRBV4-2 and TRBJ2-2; 11 bases align to TRBD2. This CDR3 has 18 amino acids. CDR1 and CDR2 from the germline V gene are LGHNA and YNFKEQ. V trimming: 0 bases; J trimming: 5 bases; junction bases outside the gene matches: 8. CDR3 nucleotide sequence: TGTGCCAGCAGCCAAGACGGTAGCGGGGGGGCCGGTACCGGGGAGCTGTTTTTT. It encodes CASSQDGSGGAGTGELFF.

The CDR3 nucleotides are TGTGCCATCAGTGGCGGCCGAGACTACGAGCAGTACTTC. Its protein product is CAISGGRDYEQYF. This chain uses TRBV10-3 with TRBJ2-7; no clear D gene. V lost 4 bases to trimming and J lost 3 bases, with 10 bases between them. CDR3 length: 13 residues. The germline CDR1 and CDR2 sequences are ENHRY and SYGVKD.

The rearrangement links TRBV7-9 to TRBJ2-2; TRBD2 aligns across 11 bases. After removal of 4 bases from V and 6 bases from J, the junction contained 7 bases not matched to a gene. The V gene's germline CDR1 is SEHNR and CDR2 FQNEAQ (reference sequence). The CDR3 runs to 16 residues. The chain's CDR3 is CASSSLAGGKAGELFF. CDR3 DNA: TGTGCCAGCAGCTCGCTAGCGGGAGGAAAGGCCGGGGAGCTGTTTTTT.

This clonotype was found a few times. This CDR3 is CASSQDRTEETQYF. The DNA of the CDR3 is TGCGCCAGCAGCCAAGACAGGACAGAAGAGACCCAGTACTTC. This chain links TRBV4-3 with TRBJ2-5; a possible D gene is TRBD1 (6 bases). Germline values: CDR1 LGHNA, CDR2 YSLEER. Trimming pared 0 bases from V and 3 bases from J, leaving 8 bases between. There are 14 residues in the CDR3.

This clonotype turned up a few times. V gene TRBV7-9 combines with J gene TRBJ2-5; 9 nucleotides agree with TRBD2. Matching the DNA end better, TRBJ2-1 makes the J call doubtful. The germline V gene has CDR1 SEHNR and CDR2 FQNEAQ (reference sequence). CDR3 length: 15 residues. The CDR3 sequence: CASSSLAGGLNEQFF. The CDR3 DNA reads as TGTGCCAGCAGCTCCCTCGCGGGAGGGCTGAATGAGCAGTTCTTC.

The J gene is TRBJ2-4, the V gene TRBV4-3, with 10 nucleotides matching TRBD2. The V and J ends lost 4 bases and 10 bases, in that order; junction bases with no gene match: 4. Germline values: CDR1 LGHNA, CDR2 YSLEER. The CDR3 spans 13 residues. The CDR3: CASSLELAGIQYF. CDR3 coding DNA: TGCGCCAGCAGCCTGGAACTAGCGGGGATTCAGTACTTC.

This rearrangement joins TRBV5-1 to TRBJ1-5, with D possibly being TRBD1 (5 bases). CDR3 size: 15 residues. V was shortened by 5 bases and J by 5 bases, with 17 bases between the two germline ends. Germline loops: CDR1 SGHRS, CDR2 YFSETQ. The CDR3 loop reads CASSLGGASDQPQHF. The DNA for the CDR3 is TGCGCCAGCAGTCTAGGTGGGGCCTCGGATCAGCCCCAGCATTTT.

The table lists this clonotype with a few counts. The chain employs TRBV7-9 and TRBJ2-1, with 8 bases matching TRBD2. The better agreement between TRBJ2-5 and the DNA end casts doubt on the J call. The CDR3 loop spans 17 amino acids. Germline loops: CDR1 SEHNR, CDR2 FQNEAQ (reference sequence). CDR3 loop: CASSLGGSGSRRETQYF. In DNA, the CDR3 is TGTGCCAGCAGCTTAGGCGGAAGCGGGAGCCGTAGGGAGACCCAGTACTTC.

A note on this clonotype: This may come from a read error, since a much larger clone is one base off. The chain combines TRBV18 with TRBJ2-5; D not certain. V dropped 0 bases and J dropped 7 bases, with 6 bases sitting between them. The CDR3 spans 12 residues. Looked up from germline, CDR1 is KGHSH and CDR2 is LQKENI. The CDR3 spells CASSPPEGTQYF. The CDR3 bases are TGTGCCAGCTCACCACCGGAAGGGACCCAGTACTTC.

Remarks on this clonotype: Likely a read error: the CDR3 ends without its conserved phenylalanine or tryptophan. This sequence joins TRBV12-3 or TRBV12-4 and TRBJ1-6; 9 bases fit TRBD1. Trimming took 6 bases from V and 8 from J; bases not matched to a gene: 5. CDR3 size: 14 residues. The CDR3: CASSFTGGDSPLHL. The CDR3 nucleotides are TGTGCCAGCAGCTTTACAGGGGGCGATTCACCCCTCCACCTT.

This clonotype was counted a few times. The chain joins TRBV6-1 to TRBJ1-1; D not resolved. V was clipped by 7 bases and J by 10 bases, with 16 bases between them. Germline V lookup: CDR1 MNHNS, CDR2 SASEGT. This CDR3 is built from 12 residues. Here the CDR3 DNA reads TGTGCCAGCAAAATGAATCTTGCGGGAGCTTTCTTT. This sequence encodes CASKMNLAGAFF.

This clonotype was seen at least ten times. The genes are TRBV29-1 and TRBJ2-5; tentative D call: TRBD2 (5 bases). This CDR3 region has 11 residues. V lost 4 bases, J lost 4 bases, and 7 bases lay in between. From germline, CDR1 is SQVTM and CDR2 ANQGSEA. This CDR3 reads CSVGGRETQYF. Written as DNA, the CDR3 is TGCAGCGTTGGAGGGCGAGAGACCCAGTACTTC. Full variable domain (missing parts from reference TRBV29-1 and TRBJ2-5): SAVISQKPSRDICQRGTSLTIQCQVDSQVTMMFWYRQQPGQSLTLIATANQGSEATYESGFVIDKFPISRPNLTFSTLTVSNMSPEDSSIYLCSVGGRETQYFGPGTRLLVL.

This clonotype occurred a few times. This chain joins TRBV7-2 and TRBJ2-1; D not certain. V lost 5 bases and J lost 7, with 18 bases in between. The CDR3 is made up of 15 amino acids. CDR1 is SGHTA and CDR2 is FQGNSA in the germline V gene. The CDR3 DNA reads as TGTGCCAGCAGCCTAGGACCCTACAAAGGGAATGAGCAGTTCTTC. Translation gives CASSLGPYKGNEQFF.

This clonotype was picked up a small number of times. The rearrangement uses TRBV29-1 and TRBJ2-1, with a tentative D call TRBD2 (6 bases). This CDR3 has 10 amino acids. V was trimmed by 6 bases and J by 12 bases, leaving 12 bases between them. Germline V lookup: CDR1 SQVTM, CDR2 ANQGSEA. The CDR3 here is CSVEIGRQFF. The CDR3 DNA is TGCAGCGTCGAAATCGGGAGGCAGTTCTTC.

This clonotype appeared a few times. The chain recombines TRBV10-3 with TRBJ2-3, with D perhaps TRBD2 (6 bases). Germline loops: CDR1 ENHRY, CDR2 SYGVKD. The CDR3 is 15 residues long. V was clipped by 5 bases and J by 3 bases, with 15 bases between them. CDR3 coding DNA: TGTGCCATCAGTTCTTTAGCGGATGGGACAGATACGCAGTATTTT. Residues: CAISSLADGTDTQYF.

This clonotype has only a few counts. Here the CDR3 DNA reads TGTGCCAGCAGCCAAGGCCACCGAGAGCAGTTCTTC. It specifies CASSQGHREQFF. This chain joins TRBV6-2 or TRBV6-3 and TRBJ2-5; D gene uncertain. The DNA end is a closer match to TRBJ2-1, so the J assignment may be wrong. CDR1 is MNHEY and CDR2 is SVGEGT in the germline V gene. The CDR3 contains 12 residues.

The chain couples TRBV6-2 or TRBV6-3 to TRBJ2-1, with 13 bases matching TRBD2. The tail of the sequence fits TRBJ2-5 better, so the J call may be wrong. Per the germline V gene, CDR1 is MNHEY and CDR2 is SVGEGT. The CDR3 has 16 residues. The CDR3 reads CASSTPGLAGYETQYF. CDR3 nucleotide sequence: TGTGCCAGCAGTACCCCGGGACTAGCGGGATATGAGACCCAGTACTTC.